This T cell receptor beta chain was captured in a study of glioma-infiltrating T cells after dendritic cell vaccination. The length of the CDR3 is 13 residues. The V end lost 10 bases, the J end lost 2 bases, and 14 bases lay between the germline ends. CDR1 is MNHEY and CDR2 is SVGAGI in the germline V gene. Libraries were prepared by immunoSEQ multiplex PCR; TCRdb keeps only in-frame clonotypes and omits some of them. Found here are tens of thousands of clones, roughly 85% of them singletons; the top ten hold roughly 8.4%. Time point noted: after dendritic cell vaccination, including at tumor progression/relapse. Only patients with spare fresh-frozen tumor and over two years of follow-up were included. Blood PBMC samples: pre-vaccination, two weeks post third vaccination, and at tumor progression. This clone was seen more than once but under ten times. Antigen: not known. General study results and limits: TCR clonality showed no direct relationship with survival.

The clonotype comes from a human donor with glioblastoma. The sample consisted of blood, taken after dendritic cell vaccination. The chain has TRBV6-5 and TRBJ2-5, with no clear D. This CDR3 is CATKSGYQETQYF. DNA of the CDR3: TGTGCCACGAAGTCCGGTTATCAAGAGACCCAGTACTTC.